The 10 T cell receptor beta chains below were found in one sample sequenced in a study of T cell repertoires in cytomegalovirus infection. A single record per CDR3 protein comes from TCRdb applying MiXCR to the reads. This sample has around 110,000 distinct CDR3 sequences, with 10% found just once. These receptors lack a known antigen. Source material: PBMCs, sequenced either directly or after in vitro stimulation (not recorded which). These receptors were obtained from a human donor in good health (CMV status not recorded). Some clones in this sample may be carry-over from other donors' samples.

This clonotype was recorded many times. The J gene is TRBJ1-1, the V gene TRBV7-2, with a possible D match to TRBD1 (5 bases). Trimming stripped 0 bases from V and 11 bases from J, with 16 bases between. CDR3 length: 14 residues. Germline lookup yields CDR1 SGHTA and CDR2 FQGNSA. The CDR3 region has the DNA TGTGCCAGCAGCTTAGCGGGGGGGACTCCGAGGGCTTTCTTT. This translates into CASSLAGGTPRAFF. Based on the CDR3 plus reference TRBV7-2 and TRBJ1-1, the full variable domain is GAGVSQSPSNKVTEKGKDVELRCDPISGHTALYWYRQSLGQGLEFLIYFQGNSAPDKSGLPSDRFSAERTGGSVSTLTIQRTQQEDSAVYLCASSLAGGTPRAFFGQGTRLTVV.

This clonotype occurred a few times. This rearrangement joins TRBV11-3 to TRBJ2-5; 7 bases map to TRBD2. This CDR3 comprises 15 residues. Germline V gene data show CDR1 as SGHNT and CDR2 as YENEEA. The J segment lost 4 bases and the V segment lost 0 bases, leaving 5 bases of the junction unmatched. The CDR3 here is CASSLDVREGETQYF. The CDR3 region has the DNA TGTGCCAGCAGCTTAGATGTCAGGGAGGGAGAGACCCAGTACTTC.

This clonotype is labeled medium-sized. V gene TRBV11-3 combines with J gene TRBJ2-1; D remains ambiguous. In germline, CDR1 is SGHNT, CDR2 YENEEA. With 0 bases removed from V and 0 bases from J, the gap between germline ends came to 9 bases. This CDR3 has 16 residues. CDR3 loop: CASSLEGHPSYNEQFF. CDR3 DNA: TGTGCCAGCAGCTTAGAGGGTCACCCCTCCTACAATGAGCAGTTCTTC.

This chain joins TRBV14 and TRBJ2-5, with 7 positions matching TRBD1. The CDR3 spans 18 residues. CDR1 is SGHDN, CDR2 FVKESK, per germline. After removal of 5 bases from V and 5 bases from J, the junction contained 20 bases not matched to a gene. In nucleotides, the CDR3 is TGTGCCAGCAGCGGACCGGGACAGTACAAATTCCGAGAGGAGACCCAGTACTTC. This translates into CASSGPGQYKFREETQYF.

This clonotype has more than one count but fewer than ten. V and J are TRBV30 and TRBJ2-3; D gene unclear. The germline V gene encodes CDR1 GTSNPN and CDR2 SVGIG (reference sequence). Deletions cut 4 bases from V and 8 bases from J, with 10 bases between. The CDR3 totals 11 residues. This CDR3 reads CAWMKGGTQYF. CDR3 DNA sequence: TGTGCCTGGATGAAGGGTGGTACGCAGTATTTT.

The chain couples TRBV3-1 to TRBJ1-5; no clear D. The CDR3 length is 12 residues. CDR1 and CDR2 (germline): LGHDT, YNNKEL (reference sequence). V was clipped by 1 base and J by 4 bases, with 2 bases between them. CDR3 nucleotides: TGTGCCAGCAGCCAAGTAAATCAGCCCCAGCATTTT. Protein product: CASSQVNQPQHF.

The chain carries TRBV5-1 and TRBJ2-4; a weak D match, TRBD2 (6 bases). V gave up 1 base and J gave up 3 bases, with 8 bases separating them. The germline gives CDR1 SGHRS, CDR2 YFSETQ. The CDR3 has 14 residues. The CDR3: CASSLQEGKNIQYF. DNA for the CDR3: TGCGCCAGCAGCTTGCAGGAGGGCAAAAACATTCAGTACTTC.

This clonotype has a handful of counts. V gene TRBV6-1 combines with J gene TRBJ1-5; D not certain. Germline loops: CDR1 MNHNS, CDR2 SASEGT. The V gene lost 2 bases and the J gene lost 7 bases, with 9 bases spanning the gap. The CDR3 length is 13 residues. The CDR3 DNA reads TGTGCCAGCAGTGAAACAGCCGTCCAGCCCCAGCATTTT. Amino acid sequence: CASSETAVQPQHF.

This clonotype was counted between two and nine times. The CDR3 DNA follows: TGTGCCAGCAGTTATGGAGACCCTAGGACCTCGTACATTCAGTACTTC. This codes for CASSYGDPRTSYIQYF. V usage is TRBV6-2 or TRBV6-3 and J usage is TRBJ2-4, with D unresolved. The germline CDR1 and CDR2 sequences are MNHEY and SVGEGT. V was clipped by 3 bases and J by 8 bases, with 20 bases between them. CDR3 length: 16 amino acids.

The table lists this clonotype with a few counts. The chain joins TRBV6-2 or TRBV6-3 to TRBJ2-7; 12 bases match TRBD2. V lost 0 bases to trimming and J lost 6 bases; unmatched junction nucleotides: 0. The germline V gene encodes CDR1 MNHEY and CDR2 SVGEGT. The CDR3 runs to 14 residues. CDR3 region: CASSYSTSGSEQYV. CDR3 DNA: TGTGCCAGCAGTTACTCGACTAGCGGGAGCGAGCAGTACGTC.